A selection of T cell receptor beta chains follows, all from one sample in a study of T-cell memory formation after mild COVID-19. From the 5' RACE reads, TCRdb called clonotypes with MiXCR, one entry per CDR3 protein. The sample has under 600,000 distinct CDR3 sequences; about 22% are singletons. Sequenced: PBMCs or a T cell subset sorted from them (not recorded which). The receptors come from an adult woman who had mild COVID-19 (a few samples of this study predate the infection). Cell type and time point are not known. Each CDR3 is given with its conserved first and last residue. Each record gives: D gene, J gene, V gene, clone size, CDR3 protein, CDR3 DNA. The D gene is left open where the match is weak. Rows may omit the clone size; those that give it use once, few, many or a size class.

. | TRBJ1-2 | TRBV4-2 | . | CASSQDPEPDDGYTF | TGTGCCAGCAGCCAAGATCCCGAGCCGGACGATGGCTACACCTTC
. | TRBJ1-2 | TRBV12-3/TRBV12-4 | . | CASGKRGVDGYTF | TGTGCCAGCGGAAAAAGGGGAGTGGATGGCTACACCTTC
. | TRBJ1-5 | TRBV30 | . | CAWGPSNQPQHF | TGTGCCTGGGGCCCCAGCAATCAGCCCCAGCATTTT
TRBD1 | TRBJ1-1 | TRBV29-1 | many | CSASTGMNTEAFF | TGCAGCGCGTCGACAGGGATGAACACTGAAGCTTTCTTT
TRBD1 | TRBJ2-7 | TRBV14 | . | CASSLRTGTPYEQYF | TGTGCCAGCAGCCTGAGGACAGGGACTCCCTACGAGCAGTACTTC
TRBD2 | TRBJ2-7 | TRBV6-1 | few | CASSLTSGTDYF | TGTGCCAGCAGCCTGACTAGCGGGACGGACTATTTC
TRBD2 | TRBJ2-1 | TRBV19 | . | CASSNGLAGFNEQFF | TGTGCCAGTAGTAACGGTCTAGCGGGTTTTAATGAGCAGTTCTTC
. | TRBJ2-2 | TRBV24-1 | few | CAPGALNTGELFF | TGTGCCCCGGGAGCCTTGAACACCGGGGAGCTGTTTTTT
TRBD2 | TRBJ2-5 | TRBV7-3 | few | CASSLGKMGLAETQYF | TGTGCCAGCAGCTTAGGAAAAATGGGACTAGCGGAGACCCAGTACTTC
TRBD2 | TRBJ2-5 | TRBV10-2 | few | CASSGIAGEVTQYF | TGCGCCAGCAGTGGCATAGCGGGGGAGGTGACCCAGTACTTC
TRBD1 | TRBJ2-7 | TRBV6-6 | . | CASSYSDRGPEQYF | TGTGCCAGCAGTTACTCGGACAGGGGGCCCGAGCAGTACTTC
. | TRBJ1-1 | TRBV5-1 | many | CASSSSGEAFF | TGCGCCAGCAGCTCGTCAGGGGAGGCTTTCTTT
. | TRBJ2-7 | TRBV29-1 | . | CSAAESYEQYF | TGCAGCGCTGCGGAGTCCTACGAGCAGTACTTC
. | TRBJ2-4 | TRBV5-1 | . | CASSLGGTRIQYF | TGCGCCAGCAGCTTGGGTGGTACCCGGATTCAGTACTTC
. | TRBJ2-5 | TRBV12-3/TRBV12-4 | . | CASSFTRKETQYF | TGTGCCAGCAGTTTTACCAGAAAAGAGACCCAGTACTTC
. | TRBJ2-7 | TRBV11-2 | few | CASSLADTRYEQYF | TGTGCCAGCAGCTTAGCCGACACCAGGTACGAGCAGTACTTC
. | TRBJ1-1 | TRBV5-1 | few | CASSLLSRNTEAFF | TGCGCCAGCAGCTTATTGAGCCGGAACACTGAAGCTTTCTTT
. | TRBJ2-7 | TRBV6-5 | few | CASRQLRAFSHEQYF | TGTGCCAGCAGACAACTCCGGGCCTTCTCCCACGAGCAGTACTTC
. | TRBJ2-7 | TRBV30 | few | CAWSSPGERALYF | TGTGCCTGGAGTTCCCCGGGAGAGAGGGCACTATACTTC
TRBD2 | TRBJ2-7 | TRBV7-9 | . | CASSLVIAGGGNEQYF | TGTGCCAGCAGCTTAGTCATAGCGGGAGGGGGCAACGAGCAGTACTTC
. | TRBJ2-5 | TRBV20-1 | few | CSAALGPQETQYF | TGCAGTGCTGCCCTCGGACCCCAGGAGACCCAGTACTTC
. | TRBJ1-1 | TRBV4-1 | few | CASSQDMGNTEAFF | TGCGCCAGCAGCCAAGATATGGGGAACACTGAAGCTTTCTTT
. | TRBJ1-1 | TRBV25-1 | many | CASSPRGVGNTEAFF | TGTGCCAGCAGTCCCAGGGGCGTGGGGAACACTGAAGCTTTCTTT
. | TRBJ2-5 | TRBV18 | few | CASSPPGVGETQYF | TGTGCCAGCTCACCACCGGGGGTCGGGGAGACCCAGTACTTC
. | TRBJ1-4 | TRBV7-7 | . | CARPGGDEKLFF | TGTGCCAGGCCGGGCGGAGATGAAAAACTGTTTTTT
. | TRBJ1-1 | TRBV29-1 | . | CSVEWAGETF | TGCAGCGTTGAATGGGCAGGAGAAACATTT
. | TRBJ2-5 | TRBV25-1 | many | CASSPLTAYQETQYF | TGTGCCAGCAGTCCCCTGACAGCCTACCAAGAGACCCAGTACTTC
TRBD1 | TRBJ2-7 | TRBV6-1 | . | CASSGTGQGKYEQYF | TGTGCCAGCAGCGGTACGGGACAGGGAAAGTACGAGCAATACTTC
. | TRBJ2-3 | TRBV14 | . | CASSPGARGTDTQYF | TGTGCCAGCAGCCCCGGGGCGAGGGGCACAGATACGCAGTATTTT
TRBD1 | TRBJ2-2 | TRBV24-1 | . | CATSDWTGLTGELFF | TGTGCCACCAGTGATTGGACAGGCCTCACCGGGGAGCTGTTTTTT
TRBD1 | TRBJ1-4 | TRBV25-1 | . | CASSAGQWTNEKLFF | TGTGCCAGCAGTGCGGGACAGTGGACTAATGAAAAACTGTTTTTT
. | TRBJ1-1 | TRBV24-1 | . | CATSDRGQAFF | TGTGCCACCAGTGATCGGGGGCAAGCTTTCTTT
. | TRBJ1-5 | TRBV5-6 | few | CASSWQGRGQPQHF | TGTGCCAGCAGCTGGCAGGGACGGGGTCAGCCCCAGCATTTT
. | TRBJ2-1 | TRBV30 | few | CAWSVITTGEQFF | TGTGCCTGGAGTGTAATAACAACCGGTGAGCAGTTCTTC
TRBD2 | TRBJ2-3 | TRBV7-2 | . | CASSLQTRGLAGAGADTQYF | TGTGCCAGCAGCTTACAGACCCGGGGACTAGCGGGGGCCGGCGCAGATACGCAGTATTTT
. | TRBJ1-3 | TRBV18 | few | CASSPGGTDTIYF | TGTGCCAGCTCACCGGGGGGAACCGACACCATATATTTT
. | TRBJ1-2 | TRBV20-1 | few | CRPHSANYGYTF | TGCAGACCTCACAGTGCTAACTATGGCTACACCTTC
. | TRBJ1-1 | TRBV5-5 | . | CASSLISRAEAFF | TGTGCCAGCAGCTTGATATCGAGGGCTGAAGCTTTCTTT
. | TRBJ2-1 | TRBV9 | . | CASSVVSGAGNEQFF | TGTGCCAGCAGCGTAGTCTCAGGGGCAGGCAATGAGCAGTTCTTC
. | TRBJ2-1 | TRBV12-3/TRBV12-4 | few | CASSLVPSNEQFF | TGTGCCAGCAGTTTAGTACCTAGCAATGAGCAGTTCTTC
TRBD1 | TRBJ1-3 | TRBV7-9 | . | CASSFTGVLSGNTIYF | TGTGCCAGCAGCTTCACAGGGGTCCTCTCTGGAAACACCATATATTTT